These 15 T cell receptor beta chains were sequenced from one sample in a study of cytomegalovirus exposure and HLA in healthy donors. The PCR was carried out with 60 Vbeta primers and 13 Jbeta primers. Clones were sequenced by immunoSEQ multiplex PCR, and TCRdb holds only the in-frame ones, with some missing. Its listing shows about 140,000 clones. The sequenced material came from PBMCs. All receptors derive from a male donor in good health and CMV-seronegative.

The chain employs TRBV29-1 and TRBJ2-2, with 10 bases matching TRBD1. The J segment lost 5 bases and the V segment lost 7 bases, leaving 4 bases of the junction unmatched. The CDR3 has 13 amino acids. Germline V gene lookup returns CDR1 SQVTM and CDR2 ANQGSEA. The CDR3 DNA reads TGCAGCGCCCGGACAGGGGGGACCGGGGAGCTGTTTTTT. This sequence encodes CSARTGGTGELFF.

The chain joins TRBV27 to TRBJ1-1; no definite D call. Germline V gene data show CDR1 as MNHEY and CDR2 as SMNVEV (reference sequence). The V end was cut by 5 bases, the J end by 5 bases, with 15 bases between. This CDR3 contains 14 residues. The CDR3 bases are TGTGCCAGCAGTCCCCACCCTCGGGGAACTGAAGCTTTCTTT. This codes for CASSPHPRGTEAFF.

The V and J genes are TRBV29-1 and TRBJ1-2; 7 bases are a match to TRBD1. Per germline, CDR1 SQVTM and CDR2 ANQGSEA. V lost 5 bases and J lost 7; bases outside the gene matches: 4. The CDR3 is made up of 11 amino acids. For the CDR3, the DNA is TGCAGCGTTATTAACAGGGGTGGCTACACCTTC. Protein: CSVINRGGYTF.

The genes are TRBV18 and TRBJ2-7; no reliable D call. The CDR3 spans 12 residues. V was cut by 2 bases and J by 7 bases, with 9 bases left in between. From germline, CDR1 is KGHSH and CDR2 LQKENI. The CDR3 protein is CASSPKTGEQYF. In DNA form, the CDR3 reads TGTGCCAGCTCACCAAAGACCGGGGAGCAGTACTTC.

DNA for the CDR3: TGCGCCAGCAGCTTGGAGGGGACACCAGCTAACTATGGCTACACCTTC. This translates into CASSLEGTPANYGYTF. The chain carries TRBV5-1 and TRBJ1-2, with D maybe TRBD1 (6 bases). V was trimmed by 0 bases and J by 0 bases, leaving 12 bases between them. The germline gives CDR1 SGHRS, CDR2 YFSETQ. The CDR3 covers 16 residues.

Details on this clone: This same CDR3 is encoded by further DNA sequences in the sample. V and J are TRBV18 and TRBJ1-1, with TRBD1 identical over 9 bases. The CDR3 sequence is 14 residues long. V gave up 2 bases and J gave up 4 bases; unmatched junction bases: 2. In germline, CDR1 is KGHSH, CDR2 LQKENI. The CDR3 region has the DNA TGTGCCAGCTCACCAGAGACAGGGGGCACTGAAGCTTTCTTT. It specifies CASSPETGGTEAFF.

The chain uses TRBV7-8 and TRBJ1-1; a weak D match, TRBD1 (6 bases). The CDR3 contains 14 residues. Trimming removed 2 bases at V and 1 base at J, with 8 bases between. Germline loops: CDR1 SGHVS, CDR2 FQNEAQ. CDR3 DNA sequence: TGTGCCAGCAGCTTATACAGGGAGAACACTGAAGCTTTCTTT. Translated: CASSLYRENTEAFF.

V gene TRBV19 combines with J gene TRBJ1-1; perhaps TRBD1 as D (5 bases). Per the germline V gene, CDR1 is LNHDA and CDR2 is SQIVND (reference sequence). This CDR3 contains 11 residues. Deletions cut 10 bases from V and 9 bases from J, with 15 bases between. This CDR3 is CAIRSAGQAFF. The CDR3 coding sequence is TGTGCCATCAGAAGTGCGGGGCAAGCTTTCTTT.

The rearrangement uses TRBV15 and TRBJ2-7; D remains unclear. The germline gives CDR1 LNHNV, CDR2 YYDKDF (reference sequence). CDR3 size: 13 residues. Trimming left V 1 base short and J 5 bases short, with 9 bases between. CDR3 coding DNA: TGTGCCACCAGCAGAGGAGTTCGAGACGAGCAGTACTTC. It translates to CATSRGVRDEQYF. Based on the CDR3 plus reference TRBV15 and TRBJ2-7, the full variable domain is DAMVIQNPRYQVTQFGKPVTLSCSQTLNHNVMYWYQQKSSQAPKLLFHYYDKDFNNEADTPDNFQSRRPNTSFCFLDIRSPGLGDTAMYLCATSRGVRDEQYFGPGTRLTVT.

The rearrangement joins TRBV6-1 to TRBJ2-5; 8 bases align to TRBD1. The trim removed 6 bases at V and 2 bases at J, leaving 2 bases unmatched. This CDR3 comprises 13 residues. CDR1 MNHNS and CDR2 SASEGT come from the germline V gene. CDR3 in amino acids: CASSRDRQETQYF. Here the CDR3 DNA reads TGTGCCAGCAGCCGGGACAGGCAAGAGACCCAGTACTTC.

This sequence joins TRBV27 and TRBJ2-1, with TRBD2 identical over 16 bases. The CDR3 consists of 17 residues. Germline loops: CDR1 MNHEY, CDR2 SMNVEV (reference sequence). V dropped 8 bases and J dropped 5; count of bases not matched to a gene: 9. This CDR3 reads CASGSPGLAGGDNEQFF. The CDR3 DNA reads TGTGCCAGCGGATCTCCGGGACTAGCGGGAGGGGACAATGAGCAGTTCTTC.

V usage is TRBV11-2 and J usage is TRBJ2-7, with D perhaps TRBD2 (6 bases). The V end lost 3 bases, the J end lost 3 bases, and 12 bases lay between the germline ends. Per the germline V gene, CDR1 is SGHAT and CDR2 is FQNNGV. This CDR3 is built from 14 residues. Here the CDR3 DNA reads TGTGCCAGCAGCTTTAGCGGAGCCGACTACGAGCAGTACTTC. This translates into CASSFSGADYEQYF.

The chain uses TRBV6-1 and TRBJ1-2; the match to TRBD1 covers 9 bases. Germline values: CDR1 MNHNS, CDR2 SASEGT. This CDR3 has 15 residues. Trimming at V came to 2 bases and at J to 3 bases, leaving 4 bases not matched to a gene. CDR3 amino acids: CASSETGQGYYGYTF. Written as DNA, the CDR3 is TGTGCCAGCAGTGAAACGGGACAGGGTTACTATGGCTACACCTTC.

The rearrangement uses TRBV30 and TRBJ1-5; D not resolved. CDR3 length: 15 amino acids. Trimming left V 0 bases short and J 3 bases short, with 12 bases between. Germline V gene sequence: CDR1 GTSNPN, CDR2 SVGIG (reference sequence). CDR3 amino acids: CAWSVSHGYNQPQHF. In nucleotides, the CDR3 is TGTGCCTGGAGTGTCTCGCACGGTTACAATCAGCCCCAGCATTTT.

The gene calls are TRBV15 and TRBJ1-5; perhaps TRBD1 as D (6 bases). The germline V and J ends were trimmed by 3 bases and 4 bases, with 10 bases remaining between them. Germline CDR1 LNHNV, CDR2 YYDKDF (reference sequence). This CDR3 is 14 amino acids long. As DNA, the CDR3 is TGTGCCACCAGCAGCACAGGGTTAAATCAGCCCCAGCATTTT. It codes for CATSSTGLNQPQHF.